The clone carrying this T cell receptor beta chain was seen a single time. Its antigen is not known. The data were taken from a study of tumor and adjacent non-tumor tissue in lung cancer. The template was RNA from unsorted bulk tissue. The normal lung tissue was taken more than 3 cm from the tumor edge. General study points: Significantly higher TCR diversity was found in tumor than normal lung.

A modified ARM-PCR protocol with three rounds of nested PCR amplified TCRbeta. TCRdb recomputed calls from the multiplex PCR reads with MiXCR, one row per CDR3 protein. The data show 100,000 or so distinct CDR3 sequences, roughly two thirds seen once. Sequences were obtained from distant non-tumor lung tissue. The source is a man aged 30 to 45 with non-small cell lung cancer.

CDR3 in amino acids: CIVEGQGLETQYF. CDR3 nucleotides: TGCATAGTTGAGGGACAGGGTTTGGAGACCCAGTACTTC. This chain links TRBV29-1 with TRBJ2-5, with 9 bases that match TRBD1. The CDR3 contains 13 residues. Per germline, CDR1 SQVTM and CDR2 ANQGSEA.